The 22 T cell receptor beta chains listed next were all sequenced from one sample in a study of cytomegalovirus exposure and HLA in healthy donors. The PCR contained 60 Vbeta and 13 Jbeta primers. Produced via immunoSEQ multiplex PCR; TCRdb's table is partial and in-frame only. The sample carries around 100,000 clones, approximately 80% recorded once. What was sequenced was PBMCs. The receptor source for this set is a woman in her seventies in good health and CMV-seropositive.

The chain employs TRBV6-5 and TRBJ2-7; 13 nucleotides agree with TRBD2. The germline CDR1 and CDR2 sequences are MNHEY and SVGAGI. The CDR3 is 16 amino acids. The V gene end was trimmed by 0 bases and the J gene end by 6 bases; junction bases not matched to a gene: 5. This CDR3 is CASSYSTSGRRGEQYF. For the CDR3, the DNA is TGTGCCAGCAGTTACTCGACTAGCGGGAGGAGGGGCGAGCAGTACTTC.

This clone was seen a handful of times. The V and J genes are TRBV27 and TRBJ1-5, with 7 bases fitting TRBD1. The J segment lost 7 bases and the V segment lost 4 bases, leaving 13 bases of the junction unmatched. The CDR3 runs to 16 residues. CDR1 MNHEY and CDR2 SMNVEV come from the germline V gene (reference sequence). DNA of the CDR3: TGTGCCAGCAGTTGGGCCACAGGGGCCGGGGGCCAGCCCCAGCATTTT. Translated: CASSWATGAGGQPQHF.

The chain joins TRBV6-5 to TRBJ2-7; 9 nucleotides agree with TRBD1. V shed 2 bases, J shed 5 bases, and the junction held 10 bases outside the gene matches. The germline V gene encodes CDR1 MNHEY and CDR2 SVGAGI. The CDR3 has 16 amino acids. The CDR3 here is CASSYVLQGAPDEQYF. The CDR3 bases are TGTGCCAGCAGTTACGTTCTACAGGGGGCGCCGGACGAGCAGTACTTC.

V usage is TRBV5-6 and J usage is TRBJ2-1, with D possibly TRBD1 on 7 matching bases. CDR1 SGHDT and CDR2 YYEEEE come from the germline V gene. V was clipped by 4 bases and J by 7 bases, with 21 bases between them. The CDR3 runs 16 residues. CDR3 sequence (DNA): TGTGCCAGCAGCCAGTTCAGGGGGGATCTCGGTAATGAGCAGTTCTTC. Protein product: CASSQFRGDLGNEQFF.

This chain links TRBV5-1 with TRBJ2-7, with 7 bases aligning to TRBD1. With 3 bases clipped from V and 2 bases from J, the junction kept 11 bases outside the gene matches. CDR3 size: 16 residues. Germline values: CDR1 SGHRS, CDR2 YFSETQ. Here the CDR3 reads CASSSDGDSLTYEQYF. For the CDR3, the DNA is TGCGCCAGCAGCTCGGATGGGGACAGCCTGACCTACGAGCAGTACTTC. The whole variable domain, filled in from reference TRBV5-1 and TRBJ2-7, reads KAGVTQTPRYLIKTRGQQVTLSCSPISGHRSVSWYQQTPGQGLQFLFEYFSETQRNKGNFPGRFSGRQFSNSRSEMNVSTLELGDSALYLCASSSDGDSLTYEQYFGPGTRLTVT.

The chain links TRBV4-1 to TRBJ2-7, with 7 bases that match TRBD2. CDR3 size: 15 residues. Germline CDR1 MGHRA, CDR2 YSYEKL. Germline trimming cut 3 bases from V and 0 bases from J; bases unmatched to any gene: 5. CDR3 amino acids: CASSQTTSASYEQYF. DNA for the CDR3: TGCGCCAGCAGCCAGACTACTAGCGCCTCCTACGAGCAGTACTTC.

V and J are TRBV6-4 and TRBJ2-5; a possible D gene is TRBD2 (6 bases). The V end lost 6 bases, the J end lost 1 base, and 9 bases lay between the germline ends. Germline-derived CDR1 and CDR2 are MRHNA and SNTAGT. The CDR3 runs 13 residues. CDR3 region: CASSGLLQETQYF. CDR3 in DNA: TGTGCCAGCAGCGGACTACTCCAAGAGACCCAGTACTTC.

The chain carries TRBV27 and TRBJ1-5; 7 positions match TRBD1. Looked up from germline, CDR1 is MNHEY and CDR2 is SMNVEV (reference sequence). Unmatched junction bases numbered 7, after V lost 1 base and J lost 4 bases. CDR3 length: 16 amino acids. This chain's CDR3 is CASSLYPTGANQPQHF. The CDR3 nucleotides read TGTGCCAGCAGTTTATACCCAACAGGGGCTAATCAGCCCCAGCATTTT.

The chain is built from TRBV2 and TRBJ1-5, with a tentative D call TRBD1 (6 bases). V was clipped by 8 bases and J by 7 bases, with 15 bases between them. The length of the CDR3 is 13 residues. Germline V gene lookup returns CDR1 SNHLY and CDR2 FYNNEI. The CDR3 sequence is CASGEQGRQPQHF. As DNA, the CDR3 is TGTGCCAGCGGGGAACAGGGCCGCCAGCCCCAGCATTTT.

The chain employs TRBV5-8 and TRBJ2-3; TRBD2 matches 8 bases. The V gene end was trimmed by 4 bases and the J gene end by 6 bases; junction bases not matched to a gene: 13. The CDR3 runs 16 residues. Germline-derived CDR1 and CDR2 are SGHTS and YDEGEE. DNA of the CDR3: TGTGCCAGCAGCCACGGGTTTGCGGGAGGCGGGGATACGCAGTATTTT. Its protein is CASSHGFAGGGDTQYF.

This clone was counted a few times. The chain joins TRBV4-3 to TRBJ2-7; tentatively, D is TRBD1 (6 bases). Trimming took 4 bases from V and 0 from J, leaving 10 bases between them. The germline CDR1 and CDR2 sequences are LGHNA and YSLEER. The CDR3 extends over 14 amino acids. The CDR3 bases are TGCGCCAGCAGCCCTGAGACAGGCTCCTACGAGCAGTACTTC. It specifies CASSPETGSYEQYF.

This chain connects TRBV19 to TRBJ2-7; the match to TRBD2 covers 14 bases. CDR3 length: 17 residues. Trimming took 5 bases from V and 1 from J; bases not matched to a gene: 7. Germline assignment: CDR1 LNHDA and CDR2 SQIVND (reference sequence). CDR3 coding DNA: TGTGCCAGTAGTTCCGGGACTAGCGGGAGTAGGTCCTACGAGCAGTACTTC. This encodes CASSSGTSGSRSYEQYF. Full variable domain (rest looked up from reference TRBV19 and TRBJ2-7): DGGITQSPKYLFRKEGQNVTLSCEQNLNHDAMYWYRQDPGQGLRLIYYSQIVNDFQKGDIAEGYSVSREKKESFPLTVTSAQKNPTAFYLCASSSGTSGSRSYEQYFGPGTRLTVT.

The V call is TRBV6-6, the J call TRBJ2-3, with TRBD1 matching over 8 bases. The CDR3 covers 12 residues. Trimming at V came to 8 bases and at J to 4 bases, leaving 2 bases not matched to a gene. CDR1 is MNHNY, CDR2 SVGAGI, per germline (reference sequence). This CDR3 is CASAQGADTQYF. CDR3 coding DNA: TGTGCCAGCGCACAGGGGGCAGATACGCAGTATTTT.

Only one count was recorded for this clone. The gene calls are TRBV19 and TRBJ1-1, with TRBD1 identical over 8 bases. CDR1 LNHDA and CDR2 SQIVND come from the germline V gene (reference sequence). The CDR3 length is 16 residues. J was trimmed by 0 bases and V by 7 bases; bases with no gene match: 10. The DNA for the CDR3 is TGTGCCAGTACTACCACCGGACAGGGCATGAACACTGAAGCTTTCTTT. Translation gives CASTTTGQGMNTEAFF.

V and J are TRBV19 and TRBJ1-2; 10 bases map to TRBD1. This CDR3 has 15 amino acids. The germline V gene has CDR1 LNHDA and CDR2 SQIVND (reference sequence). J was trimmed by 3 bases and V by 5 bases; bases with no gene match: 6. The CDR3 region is CASSSRTGGHYGYTF. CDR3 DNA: TGTGCCAGTAGTTCCCGGACAGGGGGGCACTATGGCTACACCTTC.

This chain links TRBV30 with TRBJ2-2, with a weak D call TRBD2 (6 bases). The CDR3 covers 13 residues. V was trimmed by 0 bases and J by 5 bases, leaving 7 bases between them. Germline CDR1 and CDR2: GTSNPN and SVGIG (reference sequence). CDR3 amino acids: CAWSVGGTGELFF. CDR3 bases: TGTGCCTGGAGTGTCGGGGGAACCGGGGAGCTGTTTTTT.

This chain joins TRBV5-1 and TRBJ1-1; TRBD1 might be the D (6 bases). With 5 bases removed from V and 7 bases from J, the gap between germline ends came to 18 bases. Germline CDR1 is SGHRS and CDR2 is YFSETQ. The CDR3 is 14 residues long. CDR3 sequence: CASSRAGDPHEAFF. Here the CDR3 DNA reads TGCGCCAGCAGTCGGGCAGGGGACCCTCATGAAGCTTTCTTT. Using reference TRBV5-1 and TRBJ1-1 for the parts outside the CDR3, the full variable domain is KAGVTQTPRYLIKTRGQQVTLSCSPISGHRSVSWYQQTPGQGLQFLFEYFSETQRNKGNFPGRFSGRQFSNSRSEMNVSTLELGDSALYLCASSRAGDPHEAFFGQGTRLTVV.

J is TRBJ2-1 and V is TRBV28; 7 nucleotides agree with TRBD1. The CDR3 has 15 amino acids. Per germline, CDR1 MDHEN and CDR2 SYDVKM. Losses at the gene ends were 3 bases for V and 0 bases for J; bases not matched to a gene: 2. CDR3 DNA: TGTGCCAGCAGTTTCGACAGGGTCTCCTACAATGAGCAGTTCTTC. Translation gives CASSFDRVSYNEQFF.

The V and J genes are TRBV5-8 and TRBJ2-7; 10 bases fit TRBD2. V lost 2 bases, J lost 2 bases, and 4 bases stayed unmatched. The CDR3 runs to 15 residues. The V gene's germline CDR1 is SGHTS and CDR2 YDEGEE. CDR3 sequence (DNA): TGTGCCAGCAGCTTCCTAGCGGGAGTCACCTACGAGCAGTACTTC. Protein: CASSFLAGVTYEQYF.

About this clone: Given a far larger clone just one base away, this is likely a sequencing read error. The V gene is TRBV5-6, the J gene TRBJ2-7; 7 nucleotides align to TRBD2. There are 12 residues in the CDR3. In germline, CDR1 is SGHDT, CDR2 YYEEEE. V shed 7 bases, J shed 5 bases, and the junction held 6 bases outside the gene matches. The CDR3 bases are TGTGCCAGCCGCTGGGCGGGAGACGAGCAGTACTTC. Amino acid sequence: CASRWAGDEQYF.

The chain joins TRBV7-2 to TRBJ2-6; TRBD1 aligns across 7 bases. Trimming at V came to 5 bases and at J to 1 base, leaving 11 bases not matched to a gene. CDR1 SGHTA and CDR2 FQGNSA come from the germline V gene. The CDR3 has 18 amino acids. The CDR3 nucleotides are TGTGCCAGCAGCACAGTGGGACAGCGGCCTTCTGGGGCCAACGTCCTGACTTTC. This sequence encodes CASSTVGQRPSGANVLTF.

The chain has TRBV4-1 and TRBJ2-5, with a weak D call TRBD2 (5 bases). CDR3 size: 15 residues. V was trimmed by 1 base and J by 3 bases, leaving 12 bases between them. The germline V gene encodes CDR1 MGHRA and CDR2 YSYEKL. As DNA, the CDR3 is TGCGCCAGCAGCCAAGTACCTAGCAGTAAAGAGACCCAGTACTTC. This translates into CASSQVPSSKETQYF.